This is a list of T cell receptor beta chains from one sample in a study of blood T cell repertoires in COVID-19. The repertoire was sequenced with immunoSEQ multiplex PCR; TCRdb's copy has only in-frame clones and lacks some. The repertoire holds some 140,000 clones, with around 87% as singletons. The sequencing sample was made of peripheral blood. Every receptor here comes from a man aged 45-65 years with active COVID-19. Both conserved end residues are part of each CDR3. Fields, in order: V gene, D gene, J gene, clone size, CDR3 protein, CDR3 DNA. A D gene is named only where the DNA matches it firmly. Expanded clones are given a class, and other clones once, few, many or no size at all.

>TRBV5-4|.|TRBJ2-5|.
CASSYRDRETQYF
TGTGCCAGCAGCTACCGGGATAGGGAGACCCAGTACTTC
>TRBV7-2|TRBD1|TRBJ1-6|.
CASSLVRDRVSPLHF
TGTGCCAGCAGCTTAGTCCGGGACAGGGTTTCACCCCTCCACTTT
>TRBV30|TRBD1|TRBJ2-7|.
CATGQASYEQYF
TGTGCTACCGGACAGGCATCCTACGAGCAGTACTTC
>TRBV11-1|.|TRBJ1-4|.
CASSPQAGVDEKLFF
TGTGCCAGCAGCCCACAAGCGGGGGTTGATGAAAAACTGTTTTTT
>TRBV7-2|TRBD2|TRBJ2-1|once
CASSPAPSGGAYEQFF
TGTGCCAGCAGCCCGGCCCCTAGCGGGGGGGCCTATGAGCAGTTCTTC
>TRBV11-1|TRBD1|TRBJ2-1|.
CASSPGTGNGEQFF
TGTGCCAGCAGCCCCGGGACAGGGAATGGAGAGCAGTTCTTC
>TRBV30|.|TRBJ1-1|.
CAWSVPWSAEAFF
TGTGCCTGGAGTGTACCCTGGTCGGCTGAAGCTTTCTTT
>TRBV5-1|.|TRBJ1-1|.
CASSLYRAMNTEAFF
TGCGCCAGCAGCTTGTACAGAGCCATGAACACTGAAGCTTTCTTT
>TRBV20-1|TRBD2|TRBJ2-7|.
CSASRAGGTYYEQYF
TGCAGTGCTAGTAGGGCGGGGGGAACTTACTACGAGCAGTACTTC
>TRBV5-4|.|TRBJ2-5|.
CASSLKQGGTETQYF
TGTGCCAGCAGCTTGAAACAGGGGGGGACGGAGACCCAGTACTTC
>TRBV6-5|.|TRBJ1-1|.
CASSYGGRSTEAFF
TGTGCCAGCAGTTACGGAGGGAGAAGCACTGAAGCTTTCTTT
>TRBV2|.|TRBJ2-2|.
CATGGSGNTGELFF
TGTGCCACAGGAGGGTCCGGGAACACCGGGGAGCTGTTTTTT
>TRBV18|.|TRBJ2-7|.
CASSPMDSMYEQYF
TGTGCCAGCTCACCAATGGACAGTATGTACGAGCAGTACTTC
>TRBV7-9|.|TRBJ1-1|.
CASQPFELNTEAFF
TGTGCCAGCCAACCGTTCGAGTTGAACACTGAAGCTTTCTTT
>TRBV3-1/TRBV3-2|.|TRBJ2-3|.
CASSQVASRTDTQYF
TGTGCCAGCAGCCAAGTTGCCAGTCGCACAGATACGCAGTATTTT
>TRBV4-1|.|TRBJ1-4|.
CASSVEGARYPNEKLFF
TGCGCCAGCAGCGTTGAAGGGGCCCGTTATCCTAATGAAAAACTGTTTTTT
>TRBV27|.|TRBJ2-7|.
CASSLAWGREQYF
TGTGCCAGCAGTTTAGCTTGGGGGAGGGAGCAGTACTTC
>TRBV6-6|TRBD1|TRBJ1-5|.
CASMWGQGNQPQHF
TGTGCCAGCATGTGGGGACAGGGTAATCAGCCCCAGCATTTT
>TRBV7-2|TRBD2|TRBJ2-5|.
CASRVTTGGGRETQYF
TGTGCCAGCAGAGTCACTACCGGGGGGGGAAGGGAGACCCAGTACTTC
>TRBV6-5|.|TRBJ2-1|.
CASSTTHPNRNEQFF
TGTGCCAGCAGTACGACTCACCCGAACCGGAATGAGCAGTTCTTC
>TRBV24-1|TRBD2|TRBJ2-3|.
CATSDRLAGDTQYF
TGTGCCACCAGTGACAGACTAGCGGGAGATACGCAGTATTTT
>TRBV4-1|.|TRBJ2-7|few
CASSHPAAGIYEQYF
TGCGCCAGCAGCCATCCGGCCGCGGGTATATACGAGCAGTACTTC
>TRBV7-2|TRBD1|TRBJ1-6|.
CASRVRQGYNSPLHF
TGTGCCAGCAGGGTGAGACAGGGGTATAATTCACCCCTCCACTTT
>TRBV6-5|.|TRBJ1-6|.
CASSYSRWDSPLHF
TGTGCCAGCAGTTACTCGAGGTGGGATTCACCCCTCCACTTT